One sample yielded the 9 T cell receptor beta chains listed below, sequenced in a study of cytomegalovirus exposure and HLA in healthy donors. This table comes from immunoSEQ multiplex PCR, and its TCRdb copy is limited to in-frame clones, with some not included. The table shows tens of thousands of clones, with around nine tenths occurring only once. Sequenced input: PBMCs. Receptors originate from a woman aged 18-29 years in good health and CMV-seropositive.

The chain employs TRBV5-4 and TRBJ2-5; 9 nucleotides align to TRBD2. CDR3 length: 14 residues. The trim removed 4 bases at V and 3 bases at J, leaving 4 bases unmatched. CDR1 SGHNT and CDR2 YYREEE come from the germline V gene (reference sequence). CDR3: CASSTLAGEETQYF. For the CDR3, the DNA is TGTGCCAGCAGCACCTTAGCGGGGGAAGAGACCCAGTACTTC.

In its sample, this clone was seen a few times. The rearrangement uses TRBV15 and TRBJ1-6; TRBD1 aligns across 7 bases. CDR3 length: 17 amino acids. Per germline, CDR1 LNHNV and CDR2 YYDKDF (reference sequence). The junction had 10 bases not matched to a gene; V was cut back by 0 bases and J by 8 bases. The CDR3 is CATSRDRPRTGDSPLHF. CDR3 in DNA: TGTGCCACCAGCAGAGATAGGCCCCGGACAGGCGATTCACCCCTCCACTTT.

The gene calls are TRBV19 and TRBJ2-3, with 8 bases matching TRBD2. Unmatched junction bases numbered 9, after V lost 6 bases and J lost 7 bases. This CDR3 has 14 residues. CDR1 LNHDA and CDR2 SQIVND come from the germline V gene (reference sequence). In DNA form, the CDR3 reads TGTGCCAGTAGCCGGGGGGGGTCGGAAAATACGCAGTATTTT. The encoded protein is CASSRGGSENTQYF.

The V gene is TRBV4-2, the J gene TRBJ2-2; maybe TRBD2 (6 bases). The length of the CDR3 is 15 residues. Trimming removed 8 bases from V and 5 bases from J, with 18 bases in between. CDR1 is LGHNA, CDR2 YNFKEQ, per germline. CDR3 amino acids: CASGGLAVVTGELFF. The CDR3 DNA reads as TGTGCCAGCGGGGGTTTAGCGGTGGTAACCGGGGAGCTGTTTTTT.

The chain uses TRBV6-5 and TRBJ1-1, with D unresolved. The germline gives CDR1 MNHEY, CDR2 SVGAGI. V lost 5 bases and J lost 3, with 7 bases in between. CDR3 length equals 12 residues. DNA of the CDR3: TGTGCCAGCAGTCACAGAGACACTGAAGCTTTCTTT. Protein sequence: CASSHRDTEAFF.

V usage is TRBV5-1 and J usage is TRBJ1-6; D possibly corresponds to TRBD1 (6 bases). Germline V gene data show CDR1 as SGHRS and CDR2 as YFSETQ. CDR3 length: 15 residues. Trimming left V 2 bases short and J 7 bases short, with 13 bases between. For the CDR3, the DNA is TGCGCCAGCAGCTTCGTCGGACAGATCAATTCACCCCTCCACTTT. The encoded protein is CASSFVGQINSPLHF.

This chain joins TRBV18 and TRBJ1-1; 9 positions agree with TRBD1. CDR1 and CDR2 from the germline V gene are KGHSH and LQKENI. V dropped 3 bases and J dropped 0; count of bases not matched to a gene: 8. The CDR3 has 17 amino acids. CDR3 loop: CASSPGTGFPMNTEAFF. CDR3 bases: TGTGCCAGCTCACCTGGGACAGGGTTTCCTATGAACACTGAAGCTTTCTTT.

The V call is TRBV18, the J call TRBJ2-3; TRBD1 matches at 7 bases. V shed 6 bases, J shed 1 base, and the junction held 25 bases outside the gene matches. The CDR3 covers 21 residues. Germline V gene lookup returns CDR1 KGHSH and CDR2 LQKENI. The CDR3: CASSSASPDRVNFRGTDTQYF. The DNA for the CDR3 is TGTGCCAGCTCGTCCGCGTCACCCGACAGGGTCAATTTCCGGGGCACAGATACGCAGTATTTT.

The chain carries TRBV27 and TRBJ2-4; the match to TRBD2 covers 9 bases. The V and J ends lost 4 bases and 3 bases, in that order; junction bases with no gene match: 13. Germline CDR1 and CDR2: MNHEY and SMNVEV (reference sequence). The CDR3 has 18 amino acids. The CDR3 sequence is CASSSGPPGLAVKNIQYF. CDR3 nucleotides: TGTGCCAGCAGTTCGGGACCCCCGGGACTAGCAGTCAAAAACATTCAGTACTTC.